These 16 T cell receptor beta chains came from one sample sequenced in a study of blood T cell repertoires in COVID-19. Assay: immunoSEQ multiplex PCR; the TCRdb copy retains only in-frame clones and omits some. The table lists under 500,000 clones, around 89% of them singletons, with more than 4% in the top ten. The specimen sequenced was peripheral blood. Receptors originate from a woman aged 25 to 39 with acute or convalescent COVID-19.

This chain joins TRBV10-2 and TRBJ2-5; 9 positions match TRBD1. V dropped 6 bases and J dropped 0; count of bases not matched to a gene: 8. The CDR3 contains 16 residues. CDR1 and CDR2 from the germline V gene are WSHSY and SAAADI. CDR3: CASSSDRGLYQETQYF. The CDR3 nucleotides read TGCGCCAGCAGCTCGGACAGGGGACTATACCAAGAGACCCAGTACTTC.

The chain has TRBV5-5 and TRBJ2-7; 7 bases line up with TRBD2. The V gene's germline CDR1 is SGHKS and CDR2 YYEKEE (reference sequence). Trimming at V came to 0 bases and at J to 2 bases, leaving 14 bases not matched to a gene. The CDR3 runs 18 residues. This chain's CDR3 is CASSLAGEGFYWTYEQYF. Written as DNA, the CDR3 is TGTGCCAGCAGCTTGGCCGGGGAGGGGTTCTATTGGACCTACGAGCAGTACTTC.

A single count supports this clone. The CDR3 is CASSLPKPSGGNEQFF. The DNA of the CDR3 is TGTGCCAGCAGCTTGCCTAAACCTAGCGGGGGAAATGAGCAGTTCTTC. The chain is built from TRBV7-2 and TRBJ2-1; 10 bases map to TRBD2. With 3 bases clipped from V and 7 bases from J, the junction kept 9 bases outside the gene matches. From germline, CDR1 is SGHTA and CDR2 FQGNSA. This CDR3 comprises 16 residues.

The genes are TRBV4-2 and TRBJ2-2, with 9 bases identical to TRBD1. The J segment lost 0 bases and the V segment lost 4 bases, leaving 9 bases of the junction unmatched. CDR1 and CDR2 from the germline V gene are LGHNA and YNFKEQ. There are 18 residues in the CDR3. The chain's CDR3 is CASSPRQGVASNTGELFF. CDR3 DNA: TGTGCCAGCAGCCCTCGACAGGGGGTTGCTTCGAACACCGGGGAGCTGTTTTTT.

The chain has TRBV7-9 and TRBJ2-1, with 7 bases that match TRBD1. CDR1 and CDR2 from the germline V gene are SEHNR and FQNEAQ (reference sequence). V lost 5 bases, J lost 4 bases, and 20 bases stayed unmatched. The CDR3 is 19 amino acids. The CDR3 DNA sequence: TGTGCCAGCAGCCCCAAGACAGGGATAGAGAGTCAACCATACAATGAGCAGTTCTTC. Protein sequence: CASSPKTGIESQPYNEQFF. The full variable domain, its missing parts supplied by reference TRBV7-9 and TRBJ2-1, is DTGVSQNPRHKITKRGQNVTFRCDPISEHNRLYWYRQTLGQGPEFLTYFQNEAQLEKSRLLSDRFSAERPKGSFSTLEIQRTEQGDSAMYLCASSPKTGIESQPYNEQFFGPGTRLTVL.

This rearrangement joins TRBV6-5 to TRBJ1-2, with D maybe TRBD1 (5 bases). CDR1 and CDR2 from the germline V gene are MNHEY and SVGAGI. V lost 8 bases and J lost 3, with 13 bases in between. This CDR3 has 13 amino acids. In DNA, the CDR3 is TGTGCCAGCGGTCAGGGAGGCCACTATGGCTACACCTTC. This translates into CASGQGGHYGYTF.

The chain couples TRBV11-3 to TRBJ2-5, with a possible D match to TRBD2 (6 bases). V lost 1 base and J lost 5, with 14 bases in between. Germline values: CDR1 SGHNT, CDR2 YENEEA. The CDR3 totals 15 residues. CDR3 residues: CASSLGIGEEETQYF. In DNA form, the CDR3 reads TGTGCCAGCAGCTTAGGAATAGGGGAGGAGGAGACCCAGTACTTC.

The CDR3, as DNA: TGTGCCACCAGCCTCGCTAATAGCAATCAGCCCCAGCATTTT. Protein sequence: CATSLANSNQPQHF. The J gene is TRBJ1-5, the V gene TRBV24-1; the D is unclear. Germline lookup yields CDR1 KGHDR and CDR2 SFDVKD. The CDR3 length is 14 residues. Trimming stripped 7 bases from V and 0 bases from J, with 9 bases between.

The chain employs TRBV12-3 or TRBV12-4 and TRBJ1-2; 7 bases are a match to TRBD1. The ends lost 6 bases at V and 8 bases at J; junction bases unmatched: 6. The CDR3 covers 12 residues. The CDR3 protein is CASSPTGQGYTF. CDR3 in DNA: TGTGCCAGCAGCCCGACAGGGCAGGGCTACACCTTC.

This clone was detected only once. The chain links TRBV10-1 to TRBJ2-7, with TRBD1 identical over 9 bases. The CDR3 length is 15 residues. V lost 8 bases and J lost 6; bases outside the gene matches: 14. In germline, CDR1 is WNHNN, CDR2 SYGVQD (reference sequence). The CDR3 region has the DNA TGCGCCAGCTCTACCGCCGGGACAGGGCTTTCCGAGCAGTACTTC. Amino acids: CASSTAGTGLSEQYF.

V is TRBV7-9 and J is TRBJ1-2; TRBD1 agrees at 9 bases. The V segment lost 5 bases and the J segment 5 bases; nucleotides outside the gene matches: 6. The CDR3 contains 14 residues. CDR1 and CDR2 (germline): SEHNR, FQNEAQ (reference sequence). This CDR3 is CASSEQGAKYGYTF. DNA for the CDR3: TGTGCCAGCAGCGAACAGGGGGCGAAATATGGCTACACCTTC.

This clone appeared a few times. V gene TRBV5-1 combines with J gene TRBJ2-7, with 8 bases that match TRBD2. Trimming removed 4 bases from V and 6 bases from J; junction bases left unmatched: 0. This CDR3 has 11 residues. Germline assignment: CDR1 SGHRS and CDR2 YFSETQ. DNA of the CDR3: TGCGCCAGCAGCAGCGGGGGCGAGCAGTACTTC. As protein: CASSSGGEQYF.

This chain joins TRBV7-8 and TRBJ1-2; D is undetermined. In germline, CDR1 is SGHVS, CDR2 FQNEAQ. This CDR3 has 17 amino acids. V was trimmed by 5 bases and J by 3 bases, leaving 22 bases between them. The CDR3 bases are TGTGCCAGCAGCGCTCGATTGACCGTCGTGGACTACTATGGCTACACCTTC. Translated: CASSARLTVVDYYGYTF.

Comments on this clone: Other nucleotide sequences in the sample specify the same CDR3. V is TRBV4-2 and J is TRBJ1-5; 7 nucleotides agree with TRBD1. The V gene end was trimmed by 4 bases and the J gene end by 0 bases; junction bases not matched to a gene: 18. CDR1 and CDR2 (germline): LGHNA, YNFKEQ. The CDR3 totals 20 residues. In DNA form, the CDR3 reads TGTGCCAGCAGCCGCCAAGTAGGACAGGACACCGCCAATAGCAATCAGCCCCAGCATTTT. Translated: CASSRQVGQDTANSNQPQHF.

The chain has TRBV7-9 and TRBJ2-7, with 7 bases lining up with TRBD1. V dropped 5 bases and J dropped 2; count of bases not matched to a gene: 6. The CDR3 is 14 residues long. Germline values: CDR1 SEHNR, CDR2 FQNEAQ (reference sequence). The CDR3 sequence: CASSRNQGAYEQYF. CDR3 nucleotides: TGTGCCAGCAGCCGAAACCAGGGGGCCTACGAGCAGTACTTC.

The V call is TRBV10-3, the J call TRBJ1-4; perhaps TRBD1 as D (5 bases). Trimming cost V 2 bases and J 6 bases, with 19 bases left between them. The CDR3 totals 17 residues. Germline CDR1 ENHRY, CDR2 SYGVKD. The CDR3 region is CAISEGPTGTPDEKLFF. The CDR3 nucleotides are TGTGCCATCAGTGAGGGTCCCACCGGGACTCCGGATGAAAAACTGTTTTTT.